A selection of T cell receptor beta chains follows, all from one sample in a study of cytomegalovirus exposure and HLA in healthy donors. Only in-frame clones appear in the TCRdb table, and some are missing; sequencing was by immunoSEQ multiplex PCR. The sample lists over 150,000 clones; 75% to 90% were seen once. The sequenced sample consisted of PBMCs. The receptor set was obtained from a man aged 25 to 40 in good health and CMV-seropositive. Both conserved end residues are part of each CDR3. A D gene is named only where the DNA matches it firmly. Rows give clone size only sometimes, using once, few, many, or a class for an expanded clone.

CDR3 protein,CDR3 DNA,J gene,clone size,CDR3 length,V gene,D gene
CASSRTDRRNEQFF,TGTGCCAGCAGCAGGACGGACAGGCGCAATGAGCAGTTCTTC,TRBJ2-1,once,14,TRBV11-2,TRBD1
CASSLAGRDYGYTF,TGTGCCAGCAGCTTAGCAGGGAGGGACTATGGCTACACCTTC,TRBJ1-2,.,14,TRBV7-2,.
CASSPALGPSENSPLHF,TGCGCCAGCAGCCCAGCATTGGGGCCATCTGAAAATTCACCCCTCCACTTT,TRBJ1-6,.,17,TRBV5-1,.
CASSFAGDTQYF,TGTGCCAGCAGCTTCGCCGGAGATACGCAGTATTTT,TRBJ2-3,.,12,TRBV5-6,.
CASSEAIGGRGTDTQYF,TGTGCCAGCAGTGAAGCGATCGGGGGAAGGGGCACAGATACGCAGTATTTT,TRBJ2-3,medium-sized,17,TRBV6-1,.
CASILSGASYNEQFF,TGTGCCAGCATCCTAAGCGGGGCCTCCTACAATGAGCAGTTCTTC,TRBJ2-1,.,15,TRBV6-1,TRBD2
CASSLAGGDTDTQYF,TGTGCCAGCTCATTAGCGGGAGGCGACACAGATACGCAGTATTTT,TRBJ2-3,.,15,TRBV18,TRBD2
CASNPEKTISGANVLTF,TGTGCCAGCAACCCTGAGAAAACTATCTCTGGGGCCAACGTCCTGACTTTC,TRBJ2-6,.,17,TRBV7-2,.
CASSFRQLYQPQHF,TGTGCCAGCAGTTTTAGACAGCTTTATCAGCCCCAGCATTTT,TRBJ1-5,.,14,TRBV28,.
CASSFGQAGNIQYF,TGTGCCAGCAGCTTCGGACAGGCGGGGAACATTCAGTACTTC,TRBJ2-4,.,14,TRBV5-8,.
CASSHSGTATYGYTF,TGTGCCAGCAGCCATTCCGGGACAGCGACCTATGGCTACACCTTC,TRBJ1-2,.,15,TRBV7-9,TRBD1
CASSLRGVGNIQYF,TGTGCCAGCAGCTTGCGGGGGGTAGGAAACATTCAGTACTTC,TRBJ2-4,.,14,TRBV5-8,TRBD2
CASRRTGGYEQYF,TGTGCCAGCAGGAGGACAGGCGGGTACGAGCAGTACTTC,TRBJ2-7,.,13,TRBV6-1,TRBD1
CASSTRTGLVGFRDSPLHF,TGTGCCAGCAGTACCCGGACAGGGCTAGTGGGGTTTCGGGATTCACCCCTCCACTTT,TRBJ1-6,.,19,TRBV27,TRBD1
CATSITSFSSYNEQFF,TGTGCCACCAGCATTACTAGCTTTAGCTCCTACAATGAGCAGTTCTTC,TRBJ2-1,.,16,TRBV15,.
CASKRDRGSYEQYF,TGTGCCAGCAAGCGGGACAGGGGGTCCTACGAGCAGTACTTC,TRBJ2-7,.,14,TRBV6-1,TRBD1
CASSVEGEGYTF,TGTGCCAGCAGCGTAGAGGGGGAGGGCTACACCTTC,TRBJ1-2,.,12,TRBV9,.
CASSFIPTTITEKLFF,TGTGCCAGCAGTTTTATTCCCACAACAATTACGGAAAAACTGTTTTTT,TRBJ1-4,.,16,TRBV27,.
CASSVRTAGGEQYF,TGTGCCAGCAGCGTTAGGACAGCAGGGGGCGAGCAGTACTTC,TRBJ2-7,.,14,TRBV9,TRBD1
CASKLHSGGQETQYF,TGTGCCAGCAAATTGCATTCGGGGGGGCAAGAGACCCAGTACTTC,TRBJ2-5,.,15,TRBV27,TRBD2
CASSTGQGFQPQHF,TGTGCCAGCTCGACGGGACAGGGCTTTCAGCCCCAGCATTTT,TRBJ1-5,.,14,TRBV6-1,TRBD1
CASSASGLTDTQYF,TGTGCCAGCAGCGCATCAGGACTAACAGATACGCAGTATTTT,TRBJ2-3,.,14,TRBV7-3,.
CASSQDLGGLGWYGYTF,TGTGCCAGCAGCCAAGATTTGGGGGGGCTAGGGTGGTATGGCTACACCTTC,TRBJ1-2,.,17,TRBV4-2,.
CASSSSSGNSEAFF,TGTGCCAGCAGTTCCTCTTCAGGGAACTCTGAAGCTTTCTTT,TRBJ1-1,.,14,TRBV7-2,.
CATSRDSYRTSYEQYF,TGTGCCACCAGCAGAGATAGTTACAGGACATCCTACGAGCAGTACTTC,TRBJ2-7,.,16,TRBV15,.
CAWSETRKRSYEQYF,TGTGCCTGGAGTGAGACTAGGAAAAGGTCCTACGAGCAGTACTTC,TRBJ2-7,.,15,TRBV30,.
CASSPESGHGYTF,TGTGCCAGCAGTCCCGAGTCAGGGCATGGCTACACCTTC,TRBJ1-2,.,13,TRBV2,.
CASSQDRTRDEKLFF,TGCGCCAGCAGCCAAGATAGGACCAGGGATGAAAAACTGTTTTTT,TRBJ1-4,few,15,TRBV4-3,.
CASSSPGQSNEKLFF,TGTGCCAGCAGCTCCCCGGGACAGAGTAATGAAAAACTGTTTTTT,TRBJ1-4,.,15,TRBV7-2,TRBD1
CASSLGVGTGNYGYTF,TGTGCCAGCAGTTTGGGGGTGGGGACAGGGAACTATGGCTACACCTTC,TRBJ1-2,.,16,TRBV27,TRBD1
CASSLDRGQTYF,TGTGCCAGCAGCTTAGACAGGGGGCAAACGTACTTC,TRBJ2-7,.,12,TRBV7-6,TRBD1
CSVGGDYGYTF,TGCAGCGTTGGGGGGGACTATGGCTACACCTTC,TRBJ1-2,.,11,TRBV29-1,.
CASNGYRSYNEQFF,TGTGCCAGCAACGGGTATCGCTCCTACAATGAGCAGTTCTTC,TRBJ2-1,.,14,TRBV7-9,.
CASSLRGGRREQYF,TGTGCCAGCAGCTTGAGGGGAGGTCGACGAGAGCAGTACTTC,TRBJ2-7,.,14,TRBV5-4,.
CASSSGHGLAEDCYEQYF,TGTGCCAGCAGCTCGGGACACGGACTAGCGGAGGATTGCTACGAGCAGTACTTC,TRBJ2-7,.,18,TRBV12-1,.
CASSLEGGAPDTQYF,TGCGCCAGCAGCTTGGAAGGCGGCGCCCCAGATACGCAGTATTTT,TRBJ2-3,.,15,TRBV5-1,.
CASSPNRGNTIYF,TGTGCCAGCAGCCCAAACCGCGGGAACACCATATATTTT,TRBJ1-3,.,13,TRBV11-2,.
CASKPEGARSAGELFF,TGTGCCAGTAAGCCTGAAGGGGCGCGGTCGGCCGGGGAGCTGTTTTTT,TRBJ2-2,.,16,TRBV19,.
CASSLDRGGSPLHF,TGTGCCAGCAGTCTGGACAGGGGGGGTTCACCCCTCCACTTT,TRBJ1-6,.,14,TRBV6-1,TRBD1
CSAGHRQAYYNEQFF,TGCAGCGCAGGGCACCGCCAGGCATATTACAATGAGCAGTTCTTC,TRBJ2-1,.,15,TRBV29-1,.
CASSWTGQETQYF,TGTGCCAGCAGCTGGACTGGGCAAGAGACCCAGTACTTC,TRBJ2-5,few,13,TRBV5-6,.
CASSSQGDYGYTF,TGTGCCAGCAGCTCCCAGGGCGACTATGGCTACACCTTC,TRBJ1-2,.,13,TRBV11-2,.
CASSRGQGATYEQYF,TGTGCCAGCAGCCGCGGACAGGGGGCCACCTACGAGCAGTACTTC,TRBJ2-7,.,15,TRBV11-3,TRBD1
CASSSRDRRKETQYF,TGTGCCAGCAGCTCCCGGGACAGAAGAAAAGAGACCCAGTACTTC,TRBJ2-5,once,15,TRBV7-9,TRBD1
CASGNTGTGRTEAFF,TGTGCCAGCGGCAATACCGGGACAGGTCGTACTGAAGCTTTCTTT,TRBJ1-1,.,15,TRBV2,TRBD1
CASSLDFKGRGGDEQFF,TGTGCCAGCAGCTTAGATTTCAAGGGTCGAGGGGGCGATGAGCAGTTCTTC,TRBJ2-1,.,17,TRBV11-3,TRBD1
CASSQEYGGTSYNEQFF,TGCGCCAGCAGCCAAGAGTATGGCGGGACCTCCTACAATGAGCAGTTCTTC,TRBJ2-1,.,17,TRBV4-1,.
CASSYSTRGRGSRSPLHF,TGTGCCAGCAGTTACTCGACGCGGGGAAGAGGTTCGCGTTCACCCCTCCACTTT,TRBJ1-6,.,18,TRBV6-8,.
CASSGETGRYQETQYF,TGTGCCAGCAGCGGCGAGACAGGAAGGTACCAAGAGACCCAGTACTTC,TRBJ2-5,.,16,TRBV7-8,.
CASSLFGRGNEQYF,TGTGCCAGCAGTTTATTCGGGAGAGGAAACGAGCAGTACTTC,TRBJ2-7,.,14,TRBV27,.